The entry below describes one T cell receptor beta chain. Its specificity is not known. 5'-RACE, quantitative and with molecular barcodes, yielded the TCR beta libraries. A single record per CDR3 protein comes from TCRdb applying MiXCR to the 5' RACE reads. The repertoire consists of under 850,000 distinct CDR3 sequences, with around a fifth occurring once and the leading ten covering 19%. These data originate in a study of CD8 T cells in ankylosing spondylitis. Study-wide points: Clones linked to disease were reported to show significant enrichment in matched ankylosing spondylitis synovial fluid. What appeared characteristic of ankylosing spondylitis blood was a TCR beta motif of about eight highly homologous variants. Some of the motif variants had earlier been found in reactive arthritis patients' fluid and blood.

There are 16 residues in the CDR3. Germline CDR1 reads DFQATT; CDR2 reads SNEGSKA (reference sequence). V lost 0 bases and J lost 6; bases outside the gene matches: 10. The sample comprised blood, either unsorted or a sorted T cell fraction (not recorded which). The rearrangement links TRBV20-1 to TRBJ2-1, with 8 positions matching TRBD2. The clonotype was recovered from a male donor with ankylosing spondylitis. Here the CDR3 reads CSAREPRLATSNEQFF. The CDR3 DNA is TGCAGTGCTAGAGAACCAAGACTAGCGACTTCCAATGAGCAGTTCTTC.